The rows below give T cell receptor beta chains drawn from one sample of a study of CD8+CD57+ T cells in acquired aplastic anemia. TCRdb passed the reads through MiXCR, listing each CDR3 protein once. The sample shows around 200,000 distinct CDR3 sequences, around half of them seen only once. Sequences were obtained from sorted CD4+, CD8+, or CD8+CD57+ T cells (not recorded which) from PBMCs. The source of these receptors is a human donor in good health, serving as a control. The CDR3 runs from the conserved cysteine through the conserved F or W.

v_call: TRBV19
j_call: TRBJ1-2
cdr3_aa: CASSIKTDYYGYTF

v_call: TRBV2
j_call: TRBJ1-2
cdr3_aa: CASRRIGTGSTNYGYTF

v_call: TRBV5-6
j_call: TRBJ2-3
cdr3_aa: CASTEIGLYTDTQYF

v_call: TRBV6-2/TRBV6-3
j_call: TRBJ2-7
cdr3_aa: CASSYSTSGQPYEQYF

v_call: TRBV10-3
j_call: TRBJ1-1
cdr3_aa: CAISAGTATSNTEAFF

v_call: TRBV24-1
j_call: TRBJ2-1
cdr3_aa: CATMGTGIHEQFF

v_call: TRBV6-1
j_call: TRBJ2-7
cdr3_aa: CASSGGTRAYEQYF

v_call: TRBV10-3
j_call: TRBJ1-6
cdr3_aa: CAIRRQAYNSPLHF

v_call: TRBV14
j_call: TRBJ2-1
cdr3_aa: CASSPGLAGGLEQFF

v_call: TRBV20-1
j_call: TRBJ2-7
cdr3_aa: CSAFRTGINEQYF

v_call: TRBV9
j_call: TRBJ2-3
cdr3_aa: CASSPRGGSGGRTDTQYF

v_call: TRBV18
j_call: TRBJ2-3
cdr3_aa: CASSPSGQRGNTQYF

v_call: TRBV6-5
j_call: TRBJ1-1
cdr3_aa: CASSYKGSEAFF

v_call: TRBV28
j_call: TRBJ2-7
cdr3_aa: CASSEDRQGLLGGGEYF

v_call: TRBV19
j_call: TRBJ1-1
cdr3_aa: CASSTHPGVEAFF

v_call: TRBV7-9
j_call: TRBJ2-7
cdr3_aa: CASSLLKRLAIYYYEQYF

v_call: TRBV5-1
j_call: TRBJ2-3
cdr3_aa: CASSPGGRDPDTQYF

v_call: TRBV7-9
j_call: TRBJ2-1
cdr3_aa: CASSRTSGGASPSHEQFF

v_call: TRBV19
j_call: TRBJ1-6
cdr3_aa: CASTRGWGSYNSPLHF

v_call: TRBV18
j_call: TRBJ1-4
cdr3_aa: CASSRKRTGPSEKLFF

v_call: TRBV5-1
j_call: TRBJ2-1
cdr3_aa: CASSLGESSYNEQFF

v_call: TRBV10-1
j_call: TRBJ1-5
cdr3_aa: CAGTISPGKVDSNQPQHF

v_call: TRBV5-4
j_call: TRBJ2-5
cdr3_aa: CASSFGLGGQETQYF

v_call: TRBV10-3
j_call: TRBJ2-7
cdr3_aa: CAIRGDRGNGQYF

v_call: TRBV29-1
j_call: TRBJ2-7
cdr3_aa: CSVLRQVSSYEQYF

v_call: TRBV24-1
j_call: TRBJ2-3
cdr3_aa: CAIESAVPGQGTQYF

v_call: TRBV5-1
j_call: TRBJ1-2
cdr3_aa: CASSSSRTGDGYTF

v_call: TRBV10-3
j_call: TRBJ1-6
cdr3_aa: CAISDQGGDSPLHF

v_call: TRBV24-1
j_call: TRBJ2-5
cdr3_aa: CASIDPGRIKETQYF

v_call: TRBV20-1
j_call: TRBJ2-3
cdr3_aa: CSAWTGGTDTQYF

v_call: TRBV2
j_call: TRBJ2-5
cdr3_aa: CASREPSGGQETQYF

v_call: TRBV5-1
j_call: TRBJ2-7
cdr3_aa: CASSWTGTSGVEQYF

v_call: TRBV10-2
j_call: TRBJ2-5
cdr3_aa: CASNARGQETQYF

v_call: TRBV2
j_call: TRBJ2-7
cdr3_aa: CASSDSYYEQYF

v_call: TRBV19
j_call: TRBJ1-2
cdr3_aa: CASSIRGENGYAF

v_call: TRBV19
j_call: TRBJ1-1
cdr3_aa: CASSTFDSNTEAFF

v_call: TRBV20-1
j_call: TRBJ1-6
cdr3_aa: CSGSGVDSPLHF

v_call: TRBV10-2
j_call: TRBJ2-7
cdr3_aa: CASNAGTSGYEQYF

v_call: TRBV30
j_call: TRBJ1-1
cdr3_aa: CAWSVFSWTEAFF

v_call: TRBV3-1
j_call: TRBJ1-2
cdr3_aa: CASSQNRDGGYTF

v_call: TRBV14
j_call: TRBJ1-2
cdr3_aa: CASSQTGEGRYGYTF

v_call: TRBV6-5
j_call: TRBJ1-2
cdr3_aa: CASTGLPNYGYTF

v_call: TRBV12-3/TRBV12-4
j_call: TRBJ1-1
cdr3_aa: CASSHGYAETFF